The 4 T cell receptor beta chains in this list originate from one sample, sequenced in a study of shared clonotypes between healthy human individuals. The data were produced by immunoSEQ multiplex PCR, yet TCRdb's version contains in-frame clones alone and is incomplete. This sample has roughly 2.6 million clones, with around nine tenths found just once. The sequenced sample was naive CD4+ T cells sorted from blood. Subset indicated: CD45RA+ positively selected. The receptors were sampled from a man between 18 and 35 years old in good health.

The CDR3 protein is CASSLSGVLGGGTDTQYF. CDR3 nucleotides: TGTGCCAGCAGCTTAAGCGGGGTTTTAGGAGGGGGCACAGATACGCAGTATTTT. The chain joins TRBV7-3 to TRBJ2-3, with D possibly being TRBD2 (6 bases). The CDR3 consists of 18 residues. V lost 1 base and J lost 1, with 18 bases in between. Germline V CDR1 and CDR2: SGHTA, FQGTGA.

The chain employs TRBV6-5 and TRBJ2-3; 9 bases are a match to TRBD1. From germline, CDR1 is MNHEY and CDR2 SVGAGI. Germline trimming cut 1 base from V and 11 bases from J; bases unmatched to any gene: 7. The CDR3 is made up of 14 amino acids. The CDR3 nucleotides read TGTGCCAGCAGTTACTATCCTGGACAGGGGTTGCAGTATTTT. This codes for CASSYYPGQGLQYF.

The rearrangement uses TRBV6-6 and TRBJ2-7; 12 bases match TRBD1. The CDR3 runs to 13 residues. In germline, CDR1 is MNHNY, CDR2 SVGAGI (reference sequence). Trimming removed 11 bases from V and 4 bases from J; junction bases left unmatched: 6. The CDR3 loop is CAGGTGGGYEQYF. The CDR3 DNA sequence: TGTGCCGGGGGGACAGGGGGCGGATACGAGCAGTACTTC.

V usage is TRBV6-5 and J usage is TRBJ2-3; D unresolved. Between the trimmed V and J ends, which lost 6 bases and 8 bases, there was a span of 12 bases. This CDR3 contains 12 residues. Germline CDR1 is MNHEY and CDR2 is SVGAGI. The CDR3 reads CASRTPWGTQYF. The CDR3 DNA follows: TGTGCCAGCAGAACACCCTGGGGTACGCAGTATTTT.